These 2 T cell receptor beta chains were sequenced from one sample in a study of breast tumors, draining lymph nodes, adjacent tissues. Samples came from axillary lymph nodes draining the breast cancer. MiXCR, applied by TCRdb to the multiplex PCR reads, yields one record per CDR3 protein. The table shows about 130,000 distinct CDR3 sequences, with around 20% occurring only once. The sequencing sample was made of axillary lymph node tissue. These receptors were taken from a female donor with breast cancer. Some clones in this sample may be carry-over from other donors' samples.

Notes on this clonotype: A much larger clone sits a single nucleotide away, making a read error possible. This rearrangement joins TRBV6-1 to TRBJ1-2; a weak D match, TRBD1 (6 bases). The CDR3 covers 14 residues. CDR1 is MNHNS and CDR2 is SASEGT in the germline V gene. CDR3 loop: CASSERQANHGYTF. The CDR3 bases are TGTGCCAGCAGTGAAAGACAGGCTAACCATGGCTACACCTTC.

This clonotype has at least ten counts. V usage is TRBV6-4 and J usage is TRBJ2-2, with 9 bases identical to TRBD1. The CDR3 is made up of 16 amino acids. V lost 6 bases and J lost 3; bases outside the gene matches: 8. The V gene's germline CDR1 is MRHNA and CDR2 SNTAGT. For the CDR3, the DNA is TGTGCCAGCAGGTACGCCGGGACAGGGCACACCGGGGAGCTGTTTTTT. Protein: CASRYAGTGHTGELFF.